This passage covers 8 T cell receptor beta chains from one sample sequenced in a study of T cells after yellow fever vaccination. TCRdb processed the 5' RACE reads anew with MiXCR; each CDR3 protein has one entry. The table records a few hundred thousand distinct CDR3 sequences, about a sixth of them present only once. The starting material was PBMCs, obtained 5 days after the first yellow fever vaccination. The source of these receptors is a man aged 18 to 29 who received the YFV17D yellow fever vaccine.

This clonotype was counted only a few times. The rearrangement uses TRBV5-1 and TRBJ1-3; D not certain. V lost 4 bases and J 4 bases, leaving 15 bases between the germline ends. Germline CDR1 is SGHRS and CDR2 is YFSETQ. The CDR3 totals 15 residues. CDR3 bases: TGCGCCAGCAGCGACCCCCAGGCTAGCGGAAACACCATATATTTT. This sequence encodes CASSDPQASGNTIYF.

The V and J genes are TRBV5-1 and TRBJ1-1; no reliable D call. Trimming removed 0 bases at V and 0 bases at J, with 6 bases between. The CDR3 is made up of 14 amino acids. Germline V gene sequence: CDR1 SGHRS, CDR2 YFSETQ. CDR3: CASSLDYMNTEAFF. The CDR3 region has the DNA TGCGCCAGCAGCTTGGATTACATGAACACTGAAGCTTTCTTT.

This clonotype was seen only a few times. The chain recombines TRBV5-5 with TRBJ2-7; 8 bases are a match to TRBD2. Germline V gives CDR1 SGHKS, CDR2 YYEKEE (reference sequence). The CDR3 contains 16 residues. The J segment lost 2 bases and the V segment lost 4 bases, leaving 11 bases of the junction unmatched. CDR3 protein: CASSTSGGNPTYEQYV. As DNA, the CDR3 is TGTGCCAGCAGCACCTCGGGGGGGAATCCGACCTACGAGCAGTACGTC.

The chain combines TRBV7-3 with TRBJ2-3; the match to TRBD2 covers 7 bases. The trim removed 0 bases at V and 1 base at J, leaving 4 bases unmatched. Per germline, CDR1 SGHTA and CDR2 FQGTGA. CDR3 length: 16 amino acids. The CDR3 region is CASSLTGGGGTDTQYF. CDR3 nucleotides: TGTGCCAGCAGCTTAACCGGGGGAGGGGGCACAGATACGCAGTATTTT.

The chain combines TRBV11-2 with TRBJ2-5; 13 bases match TRBD2. This CDR3 has 17 amino acids. CDR1 and CDR2 from the germline V gene are SGHAT and FQNNGV. The trim removed 3 bases at V and 4 bases at J, leaving 8 bases unmatched. CDR3 amino acids: CASSLPGLAGYSETQYF. The DNA for the CDR3 is TGTGCCAGCAGCTTGCCGGGACTAGCGGGGTACTCAGAGACCCAGTACTTC. The entire variable domain, with the rest obtained from reference TRBV11-2 and TRBJ2-5, is as follows: EAGVAQSPRYKIIEKRQSVAFWCNPISGHATLYWYQQILGQGPKLLIQFQNNGVVDDSQLPKDRFSAERLKGVDSTLKIQPAKLEDSAVYLCASSLPGLAGYSETQYFGPGTRLLVL.

This chain connects TRBV6-4 to TRBJ2-1; 7 positions agree with TRBD2. The V gene's germline CDR1 is MRHNA and CDR2 SNTAGT. The CDR3 is 13 residues long. V lost 8 bases to trimming and J lost 8 bases; unmatched junction nucleotides: 9. CDR3 amino acids: CASRDYPSDEQFF. Written as DNA, the CDR3 is TGTGCCAGCCGGGACTACCCCTCTGATGAGCAGTTCTTC.

J is TRBJ1-1 and V is TRBV15, with D possibly matching TRBD1 (6 bases). CDR1 is LNHNV, CDR2 YYDKDF, per germline (reference sequence). Trimming cost V 6 bases and J 4 bases, with 12 bases left between them. There are 13 residues in the CDR3. The CDR3 DNA follows: TGTGCCACCAGGGACAGCCCGGGCACTGAAGCTTTCTTT. It is translated as CATRDSPGTEAFF.

V is TRBV5-1 and J is TRBJ1-2; D is ambiguous. Germline CDR1 reads SGHRS; CDR2 reads YFSETQ. The CDR3 has 12 amino acids. V dropped 4 bases and J dropped 6 bases, with 10 bases sitting between them. The CDR3 loop is CASSRPPDGYTF. DNA for the CDR3: TGCGCCAGCAGCAGACCGCCCGATGGCTACACCTTC.